Each of the 31 T cell receptor beta chains below was sequenced from the same sample in a study of blood T cell repertoires in COVID-19. Libraries were prepared by immunoSEQ multiplex PCR; TCRdb keeps only in-frame clonotypes and omits some of them. The sample includes approximately 150,000 clones, 85% to 95% of them seen just once. Sequencing input: peripheral blood. The receptors derive from a woman aged 60-75 years with COVID-19, enrolled during active disease.

The chain uses TRBV6-5 and TRBJ1-5; no definite D call. CDR3 size: 12 residues. Per germline, CDR1 MNHEY and CDR2 SVGAGI. Between the trimmed V and J ends, which lost 2 bases and 5 bases, there was a span of 4 bases. CDR3 amino acids: CASSYQDQPQHF. The CDR3 DNA is TGTGCCAGCAGTTACCAGGATCAGCCCCAGCATTTT.

The rearrangement links TRBV4-1 to TRBJ1-2; 8 bases line up with TRBD1. This CDR3 is built from 13 residues. J was trimmed by 2 bases and V by 6 bases; bases with no gene match: 2. From germline, CDR1 is MGHRA and CDR2 YSYEKL. The CDR3 nucleotides are TGCGCCAGCAGGGGGACAGGAAACTATGGCTACACCTTC. This gives the protein CASRGTGNYGYTF.

The chain carries TRBV4-3 and TRBJ1-1; no reliable D call. V lost 1 base and J 4 bases, leaving 7 bases between the germline ends. Germline loops: CDR1 LGHNA, CDR2 YSLEER. The CDR3 covers 13 residues. The CDR3 nucleotides are TGCGCCAGCAGCCAAGCAACAGTCACTGAAGCTTTCTTT. Its translation: CASSQATVTEAFF.

V is TRBV18 and J is TRBJ2-2, with 8 bases fitting TRBD1. The CDR3 runs to 18 residues. In germline, CDR1 is KGHSH, CDR2 LQKENI. Germline trimming cut 1 base from V and 0 bases from J; bases unmatched to any gene: 7. CDR3 coding DNA: TGTGCCAGCTCACCACGGACTCGGGGACAGGCGAACACCGGGGAGCTGTTTTTT. It codes for CASSPRTRGQANTGELFF. Full variable domain (rest looked up from reference TRBV18 and TRBJ2-2): NAGVMQNPRHLVRRRGQEARLRCSPMKGHSHVYWYRQLPEEGLKFMVYLQKENIIDESGMPKERFSAEFPKEGPSILRIQQVVRGDSAAYFCASSPRTRGQANTGELFFGEGSRLTVL.

The V call is TRBV25-1, the J call TRBJ1-2; D not resolved. V was pared by 5 bases and J by 2 bases, with 6 bases between. The CDR3 consists of 12 residues. CDR1 is MGHDK and CDR2 is SYGVNS in the germline V gene. The CDR3, as DNA: TGTGCCAGCAGTACCGGGAACTATGGCTACACCTTC. It codes for CASSTGNYGYTF.

The V gene is TRBV19, the J gene TRBJ2-4, with TRBD1 matching over 8 bases. J gave up 7 bases and V 4 bases, and 6 bases lay outside the gene matches. The CDR3 is made up of 14 amino acids. Per germline, CDR1 LNHDA and CDR2 SQIVND (reference sequence). The CDR3 sequence is CASSNRRTGNIQYF. CDR3 nucleotides: TGTGCCAGTAGTAACCGCCGGACAGGGAACATTCAGTACTTC.

This sequence joins TRBV20-1 and TRBJ1-1; TRBD1 might be the D (6 bases). Trimming cost V 3 bases and J 1 base, with 12 bases left between them. Germline assignment: CDR1 DFQATT and CDR2 SNEGSKA (reference sequence). The CDR3 is made up of 14 amino acids. CDR3 in amino acids: CSASRGAGNTEAFF. The CDR3 DNA follows: TGCAGTGCTAGTCGGGGGGCAGGGAACACTGAAGCTTTCTTT.

The J gene is TRBJ2-7, the V gene TRBV11-2, with TRBD1 as a possible D gene (6 bases). This CDR3 has 12 residues. In germline, CDR1 is SGHAT, CDR2 FQNNGV. Between the trimmed V and J ends, which lost 5 bases and 6 bases, there was a span of 11 bases. In DNA, the CDR3 is TGTGCCAGCAGCCCACAGGGCCTCGAGCAGTACTTC. The encoded protein is CASSPQGLEQYF.

The V gene is TRBV7-2, the J gene TRBJ2-1, with a weak D call TRBD2 (6 bases). V was pared by 2 bases and J by 4 bases, with 15 bases between. CDR1 is SGHTA and CDR2 is FQGNSA in the germline V gene. This CDR3 is 16 amino acids long. CDR3 protein: CASSLFGGAIYNEQFF. CDR3 coding DNA: TGTGCCAGCAGCTTATTCGGCGGGGCGATTTACAATGAGCAGTTCTTC.

The V call is TRBV5-1, the J call TRBJ2-2, with 9 bases that match TRBD1. Germline assignment: CDR1 SGHRS and CDR2 YFSETQ. Trimming took 0 bases from V and 3 from J; bases not matched to a gene: 3. The CDR3 is made up of 16 amino acids. The CDR3: CASSLDRGRDTGELFF. In DNA form, the CDR3 reads TGCGCCAGCAGCTTGGACAGGGGGCGCGACACCGGGGAGCTGTTTTTT.

The chain joins TRBV19 to TRBJ1-5, with a possible D match to TRBD1 (5 bases). The CDR3 is made up of 16 amino acids. Germline assignment: CDR1 LNHDA and CDR2 SQIVND (reference sequence). Trimming took 6 bases from V and 1 from J, leaving 16 bases between them. CDR3 sequence reads: CASSEGNRRSNQPQHF. The CDR3 region has the DNA TGTGCCAGTAGCGAAGGCAACAGGAGAAGCAATCAGCCCCAGCATTTT.

The chain combines TRBV9 with TRBJ2-5; D perhaps matches TRBD2 (6 bases). The germline V gene has CDR1 SGDLS and CDR2 YYNGEE. This CDR3 spans 16 amino acids. V shed 3 bases and J shed 5 bases, with 20 bases lying between them. The DNA of the CDR3 is TGTGCCAGCAGCGCCCAGACGGGGGTGGAACGGGAGACCCAGTACTTC. It encodes CASSAQTGVERETQYF.

The chain has TRBV6-6 and TRBJ2-2, with D hard to call. This CDR3 is built from 15 residues. Looked up from germline, CDR1 is MNHNY and CDR2 is SVGAGI (reference sequence). The ends were cut back, 2 bases at V and 7 bases at J, with 14 bases in the middle. The CDR3 DNA reads as TGTGCCAGCAGTTACCCTGGCGGTCGAGGCGGGGAGCTGTTTTTT. It codes for CASSYPGGRGGELFF.

Only one count was recorded for this clone. This chain uses TRBV7-3 with TRBJ2-2, with D perhaps TRBD2 (5 bases). The V end was cut by 3 bases, the J end by 4 bases, with 9 bases between. This CDR3 region has 14 residues. Germline V CDR1 and CDR2: SGHTA, FQGTGA. The CDR3 protein is CASSLRAVTGELFF. CDR3 nucleotides: TGTGCCAGCAGCTTGAGGGCGGTCACCGGGGAGCTGTTTTTT.

This clone showed up just once. The chain carries TRBV6-4 and TRBJ1-6, with TRBD1 as a possible D gene (5 bases). The CDR3 has 13 residues. Germline CDR1 and CDR2: MRHNA and SNTAGT. Trimming removed 6 bases from V and 7 bases from J, with 10 bases in between. The CDR3 region is CASRPQENSPLHF. CDR3 DNA: TGTGCCAGCAGGCCACAGGAAAATTCACCCCTCCACTTT.

The J gene is TRBJ1-2, the V gene TRBV4-1; the D gene is possibly TRBD1 (5 bases). V shed 0 bases and J shed 8 bases, with 16 bases lying between them. CDR3 length: 15 amino acids. Germline CDR1 is MGHRA and CDR2 is YSYEKL. CDR3 sequence: CASSQERFGGVGYTF. CDR3 nucleotide sequence: TGCGCCAGCAGCCAAGAACGCTTTGGAGGGGTCGGCTACACCTTC.

The gene calls are TRBV30 and TRBJ2-3; 8 bases fit TRBD1. CDR1 is GTSNPN, CDR2 SVGIG, per germline (reference sequence). V was pared by 3 bases and J by 5 bases, with 4 bases of the junction left unmatched. There are 13 residues in the CDR3. The CDR3 reads CAWRAGGIDTQYF. CDR3 DNA sequence: TGTGCCTGGAGGGCAGGGGGCATAGATACGCAGTATTTT.

The chain's CDR3 is CAISDTPDRNTEAFF. CDR3 DNA sequence: TGTGCCATCAGTGATACTCCAGACAGGAACACTGAAGCTTTCTTT. This chain joins TRBV10-3 and TRBJ1-1, with D possibly matching TRBD1 (5 bases). This CDR3 is built from 15 residues. Trimming cost V 3 bases and J 1 base, with 12 bases left between them. The germline V gene has CDR1 ENHRY and CDR2 SYGVKD.

This clone occurred once. This rearrangement joins TRBV5-1 to TRBJ1-1; D perhaps matches TRBD1 (5 bases). Trimming cost V 2 bases and J 1 base, with 12 bases left between them. The germline gives CDR1 SGHRS, CDR2 YFSETQ. CDR3 length: 15 amino acids. The CDR3 region has the DNA TGCGCCAGCAGCTTATCGACAGCGTGGAACACTGAAGCTTTCTTT. Translation gives CASSLSTAWNTEAFF.

The CDR3 loop is CASRITTGTDTQYF. The DNA for the CDR3 is TGTGCCAGCAGAATCACGACAGGCACAGATACGCAGTATTTT. This sequence joins TRBV27 and TRBJ2-3; TRBD1 might be the D (5 bases). Germline values: CDR1 MNHEY, CDR2 SMNVEV (reference sequence). Trimming pared 6 bases from V and 1 base from J, leaving 11 bases between. CDR3 length equals 14 residues.

The V gene is TRBV19, the J gene TRBJ1-1; D is unresolved. The CDR3 is 12 residues long. Deletions cut 3 bases from V and 1 base from J, with 3 bases between. CDR1 and CDR2 from the germline V gene are LNHDA and SQIVND (reference sequence). This chain's CDR3 is CASSIGNTEAFF. CDR3 DNA: TGTGCCAGTAGTATCGGGAACACTGAAGCTTTCTTT.

The CDR3 spells CASSKVVLGVLAGFNTGELFF. In DNA form, the CDR3 reads TGTGCCAGCAGCAAAGTAGTCCTCGGGGTCCTAGCGGGGTTTAACACCGGGGAGCTGTTTTTT. V is TRBV21-1 and J is TRBJ2-2; TRBD2 is the table's D call, not checked against the DNA. TRBV21-1 is a pseudogene segment. The CDR3 is 21 residues long.

The chain combines TRBV5-6 with TRBJ1-5, with 9 bases identical to TRBD1. With 0 bases clipped from V and 7 bases from J, the junction kept 5 bases outside the gene matches. CDR1 and CDR2 from the germline V gene are SGHDT and YYEEEE. This CDR3 has 15 amino acids. The CDR3 DNA reads TGTGCCAGCAGCTTGGGGGACAGGGATGGCCAGCCCCAGCATTTT. It codes for CASSLGDRDGQPQHF.

The chain links TRBV7-6 to TRBJ2-1, with D tentatively TRBD2 (6 bases). The germline V gene has CDR1 SGHVS and CDR2 FNYEAQ. V dropped 5 bases and J dropped 2 bases, with 13 bases sitting between them. The CDR3 loop spans 15 amino acids. The CDR3 bases are TGTGCCAGCAGCCCTGGGACTTTCACCTACAATGAGCAGTTCTTC. Translating it yields CASSPGTFTYNEQFF.

V is TRBV5-1 and J is TRBJ1-2; D is uncertain. Trimming took off 0 bases at V and 0 bases at J, with 6 bases between the two ends. This CDR3 region has 14 residues. Germline V gives CDR1 SGHRS, CDR2 YFSETQ. CDR3 sequence reads: CASSLDTANYGYTF. CDR3 sequence (DNA): TGCGCCAGCAGCTTGGACACAGCTAACTATGGCTACACCTTC.

V and J are TRBV7-9 and TRBJ1-1; no firm D call. The CDR3 consists of 13 residues. CDR1 is SEHNR, CDR2 FQNEAQ, per germline (reference sequence). The ends were cut back, 3 bases at V and 2 bases at J, with 7 bases in the middle. The CDR3 DNA reads TGTGCCAGCAGCTTGATGGCTAACACTGAAGCTTTCTTT. Its protein product is CASSLMANTEAFF.

This clone turned up a few times. Relative to the germline gene, one junction end is altered; a read error may explain this. V gene TRBV25-1 combines with J gene TRBJ1-1; the D gene is possibly TRBD1 (5 bases). The length of the CDR3 is 14 residues. Looked up from germline, CDR1 is MGHDK and CDR2 is SYGVNS. The CDR3 DNA follows: TGCGCGGCCCGGGACGCGGGAAAGAACACTGAAGCTTTCTTT. Protein product: CAARDAGKNTEAFF.

Remarks on this clone: Other DNA sequences in the sample encode the same CDR3. The rearrangement joins TRBV5-8 to TRBJ1-5; tentative D call: TRBD1 (5 bases). Germline values: CDR1 SGHTS, CDR2 YDEGEE. V was pared by 0 bases and J by 0 bases, with 7 bases between. CDR3 size: 15 residues. CDR3: CASSLAGDSNQPQHF. The CDR3, as DNA: TGTGCCAGCAGCTTGGCGGGGGATAGCAATCAGCCCCAGCATTTT.

The chain combines TRBV29-1 with TRBJ2-6; 10 bases align to TRBD1. The CDR3 runs to 16 residues. Unmatched junction bases numbered 5, after V lost 6 bases and J lost 0 bases. Germline V CDR1 and CDR2: SQVTM, ANQGSEA. The CDR3 DNA reads as TGCAGCGTAACGACAGGGGGCGCCTCTGGGGCCAACGTCCTGACTTTC. Amino acids: CSVTTGGASGANVLTF. The variable domain in full, with the rest retrieved from reference TRBV29-1 and TRBJ2-6, is SAVISQKPSRDICQRGTSLTIQCQVDSQVTMMFWYRQQPGQSLTLIATANQGSEATYESGFVIDKFPISRPNLTFSTLTVSNMSPEDSSIYLCSVTTGGASGANVLTFGAGSRLTVL.

J is TRBJ2-3 and V is TRBV6-5, with no clear D. Germline values: CDR1 MNHEY, CDR2 SVGAGI. V was pared by 7 bases and J by 3 bases, with 5 bases between. The CDR3 contains 11 residues. CDR3 sequence (DNA): TGTGCCAGCAAAATAACAGATACGCAGTATTTT. The encoded protein is CASKITDTQYF.

Written as DNA, the CDR3 is TGTGCCAGCAGCTTGGGGACTAGCGGGGGGTCATACGAGCAGTACTTC. It is translated as CASSLGTSGGSYEQYF. This rearrangement joins TRBV7-2 to TRBJ2-7; 15 bases align to TRBD2. The V gene end was trimmed by 3 bases and the J gene end by 4 bases; junction bases not matched to a gene: 4. Germline lookup yields CDR1 SGHTA and CDR2 FQGNSA. This CDR3 spans 16 amino acids. Complete variable domain (other parts from reference TRBV7-2 and TRBJ2-7): GAGVSQSPSNKVTEKGKDVELRCDPISGHTALYWYRQSLGQGLEFLIYFQGNSAPDKSGLPSDRFSAERTGGSVSTLTIQRTQQEDSAVYLCASSLGTSGGSYEQYFGPGTRLTVT.